This T cell receptor beta chain was sequenced in a study of blood T cells in healthy people across ages. The germline V gene has CDR1 KGHSH and CDR2 LQKENI. The CDR3 covers 15 residues. Losses at the gene ends were 2 bases for V and 10 bases for J; bases not matched to a gene: 8. A sample-barcoded 5' primer and a J-beta primer mix were used in a second PCR of roughly 7 to 11 cycles. One entry per CDR3 protein, called by TCRdb with MiXCR from the 5' RACE reads. The repertoire holds approximately 1,000,000 distinct CDR3 sequences, with 35% to 45% as singletons. Ranging in age from roughly 6 to 95, the donors were healthy Caucasian individuals from Russia.

The gene calls are TRBV18 and TRBJ2-1, with 10 positions matching TRBD1. The clonotype originates from a man aged 18 to 30 in good health. Sequencing input: blood. CDR3 protein: CASSPFTGTGDEQFF. The CDR3 nucleotides read TGTGCCAGCTCACCATTCACCGGGACAGGGGACGAGCAGTTCTTC.